This T cell receptor (beta chain) was sequenced for a study of PD-L1 blockade in urothelial cancer (dated by TCRdb to the late 2010s). The study in broad terms: Every patient began therapy in about 2014 and was given atezolizumab 1,200 mg intravenously every 3 weeks. A median of about 150,000 T cells and 80,000 to 95,000 unique TCRs was obtained from blood samples, and a median clonality of roughly 0.082 was observed. Patients had an ECOG performance status of 0 or 1 and had received between 0 and 3 prior chemotherapy regimens. Durable clinical benefit was defined as progression-free survival longer than 6 months, and TCR features were also tested against progression-free and overall survival. Durable clinical benefit was achieved by nine patients but not by the remaining 20. In the same patients who had TCR sequencing, pretreatment tumors also underwent whole exome sequencing and RNA sequencing. Pretreatment tumor samples and matched peripheral blood, collected serially before and after atezolizumab treatment, underwent TCR sequencing. The study was an exploratory multi-omic analysis of somatic, immune and clinical correlates of response to PD-L1 blockade with atezolizumab in urothelial cancer. Blood samples were analyzed at 3 weeks after treatment start (second dose) and at 6 weeks after treatment start. About 85% of the roughly 29 patients were males with bladder-origin urothelial cancer, and about 65% of the 29 reported a prior smoking history. Around 30 patients had pretreatment blood TCR-seq, around 25 had at least one posttreatment blood collection, and around 25 had tumor TCR-seq.

V loses 7 bases at its end and J loses 10 bases; junction bases beyond the gene matches: 4. The CDR3 has 10 amino acids, counting the end cysteine and phenylalanine. The sequence is cut down to CDR3 DNA, 30 bases in frame from base 1. CDR1 SQVTM and CDR2 ANQGSEA were looked up in the germline V gene. Synthetic TCR analog templates were spiked into each PCR so that absolute template abundance could be estimated from read counts. TCRbeta CDR3 regions were amplified from genomic DNA with bias-controlled V and J gene primers using the immunoSEQ assay. Sequencing of rearranged TCRbeta segments was done at approximately 20X coverage. For the original study's pipeline: Clustering was used to correct sequencing errors, and CDR3s were annotated against IMGT so that V, D and J genes could be assigned. Out-of-frame and stop-codon sequences were excluded, and only productive TCRbeta rearrangements were used in downstream analyses. Clonality was calculated as one minus the Shannon entropy normalized by the log of the number of unique productive sequences. Clones differing between time points or between blood and tumor were identified using Fisher's exact test with Benjamini-Hochberg correction, with an adjusted p below 0.01 applied as the threshold. The clones in this table, taken by TCRdb from immuneACCESS, are in-frame only. Not every clone is retained; where verified, under half of the shortfall comes from an unresolved V gene, and the cause of the rest is unknown. That table furnishes V, J and clone size, whereas the DNA furnished D and trimming. The sample table lists more than 75,000 clones, less than 90% of them with a count of one. Jointly, the top ten make up about 2.1% of the sample.

The paper's findings and limits, for the study overall: At 3 weeks after the start of treatment, tumor-associated TCR clones in peripheral blood had expanded more in patients with durable benefit (n of about 20, p = 0.022). Because the sample size was small (n ≈ 28) and many of the analyses were exploratory, the results are meant to be hypothesis-generating. Improved progression-free and overall survival was associated with having pretreatment peripheral blood TCR clonality below the median.

The time point label on this specimen signifies: pretreatment peripheral blood. A cohort of about 30 patients with locally advanced or metastatic urothelial carcinoma, treated at Memorial Sloan Kettering on a trial protocol, was included. Peripheral blood mononuclear cells were collected pretreatment and during treatment, at between 1 and 8 total time points per patient. The Qiagen DNeasy Blood extraction kit was used to purify genomic DNA from total PBMCs and from tumor samples. PBMCs were collected pretreatment and during treatment, and were isolated and stored as previously described. This clone was detected only once. There is no known antigen for this receptor. No per-base quality is available; no much larger clone lies one base away.

The receptor was derived from a man between 60 and 75 years old with urothelial cancer. This receptor chain uses TRBV29-1 and TRBJ2-1; TRBD2 aligns with 7 central bases. The sequencing here drew on PBMCs, taken around atezolizumab (anti-PD-L1) treatment. The DNA sequence is TGCAGCGCCCATAGCGGGGAGCAGTTCTTC. This sequence encodes CSAHSGEQFF.